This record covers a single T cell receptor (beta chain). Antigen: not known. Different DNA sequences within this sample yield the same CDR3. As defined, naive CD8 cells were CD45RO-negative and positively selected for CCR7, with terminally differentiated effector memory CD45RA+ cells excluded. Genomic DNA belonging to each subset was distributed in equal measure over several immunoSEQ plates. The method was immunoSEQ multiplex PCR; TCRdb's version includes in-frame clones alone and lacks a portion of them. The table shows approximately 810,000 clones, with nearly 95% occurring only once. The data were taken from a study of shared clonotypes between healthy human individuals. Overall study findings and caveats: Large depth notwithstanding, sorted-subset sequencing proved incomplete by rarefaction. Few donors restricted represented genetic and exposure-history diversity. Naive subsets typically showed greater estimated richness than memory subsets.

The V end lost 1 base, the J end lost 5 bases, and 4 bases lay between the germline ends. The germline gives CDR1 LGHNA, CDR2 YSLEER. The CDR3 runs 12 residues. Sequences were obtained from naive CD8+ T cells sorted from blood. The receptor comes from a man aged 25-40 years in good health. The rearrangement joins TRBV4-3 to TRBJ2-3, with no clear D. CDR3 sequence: CASSQVGDTQYF. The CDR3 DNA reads TGCGCCAGCAGCCAAGTGGGAGATACGCAGTATTTT.